The 13 T cell receptor beta chains below were found in one sample sequenced in a study of identical twins. TCRdb independently ran MiXCR on the 5' RACE reads; one entry per CDR3 protein. Here the sample spans about 150,000 distinct CDR3 sequences, around 3.4% being singletons. Source material: memory T cells sorted from blood. The receptors were gathered from a man in his late teens or twenties in good health.

This clonotype came up many times. This chain joins TRBV7-2 and TRBJ2-3; D is unclear. The CDR3 consists of 14 residues. CDR1 is SGHTA and CDR2 is FQGNSA in the germline V gene. Trimming left V 5 bases short and J 4 bases short, with 13 bases between. Written as DNA, the CDR3 is TGTGCCAGCAGCGTAAGACACGGCCCAGATACGCAGTATTTT. Encoded protein: CASSVRHGPDTQYF.

This clonotype was counted only a few times. The chain employs TRBV20-1 and TRBJ2-5; TRBD1 is a possible D gene (6 bases). The germline CDR1 and CDR2 sequences are DFQATT and SNEGSKA (reference sequence). V lost 2 bases and J lost 4, with 8 bases in between. The CDR3 runs to 12 residues. The CDR3, as DNA: TGCAGTGCTAGAAAGACAGGAGAGACCCAGTACTTC. It translates to CSARKTGETQYF.

This clonotype has ten or more counts. The chain has TRBV12-3 or TRBV12-4 and TRBJ1-2; D may be TRBD1 (6 bases). Between the trimmed V and J ends, which lost 6 bases and 3 bases, there was a span of 14 bases. This CDR3 is built from 14 residues. In nucleotides, the CDR3 is TGTGCCAGCAGACCCCCAGGGGAAGACTATGGCTACACCTTC. Residues: CASRPPGEDYGYTF.

At least ten counts were recorded for this clonotype. V is TRBV7-8 and J is TRBJ2-7, with D possibly being TRBD1 (5 bases). Germline V gives CDR1 SGHVS, CDR2 FQNEAQ. The CDR3 covers 13 residues. Trimming removed 4 bases at V and 3 bases at J, with 10 bases between. The chain's CDR3 is CASSSDTGYEQYF. For the CDR3, the DNA is TGTGCCAGCAGCTCGGACACTGGCTACGAGCAGTACTTC.

At least ten counts were recorded for this clonotype. The rearrangement joins TRBV29-1 to TRBJ2-7; the match to TRBD1 covers 7 bases. This CDR3 spans 13 amino acids. V dropped 7 bases and J dropped 2; count of bases not matched to a gene: 8. The germline V gene has CDR1 SQVTM and CDR2 ANQGSEA. The CDR3 bases are TGCAGCGCACGACAGGGTCCGACCTACGAGCAGTACTTC. Translation gives CSARQGPTYEQYF.

At least ten counts were recorded for this clonotype. The rearrangement joins TRBV12-3 or TRBV12-4 to TRBJ1-1, with D unclear. There are 13 residues in the CDR3. The V end was cut by 3 bases, the J end by 1 base, with 6 bases between. The CDR3 DNA is TGTGCCAGCAGTTTTGAGGGGAACACTGAAGCTTTCTTT. As protein: CASSFEGNTEAFF.

This clonotype was detected only a few times. This chain's CDR3 is CASSLPPAGGMSGANVLTF. CDR3 DNA sequence: TGCGCCAGCAGCTTGCCCCCAGCGGGAGGGATGTCTGGGGCCAACGTCCTGACTTTC. The chain joins TRBV5-1 to TRBJ2-6, with 10 bases matching TRBD2. Germline trimming cut 1 base from V and 1 base from J; bases unmatched to any gene: 8. The CDR3 extends over 19 amino acids. CDR1 and CDR2 from the germline V gene are SGHRS and YFSETQ.

This clonotype is medium-sized by share. V and J are TRBV5-1 and TRBJ2-1, with 11 nucleotides matching TRBD2. The CDR3 loop spans 15 amino acids. V lost 2 bases and J lost 8; bases outside the gene matches: 6. Germline CDR1 reads SGHRS; CDR2 reads YFSETQ. This CDR3 is CASSLQLAGVYEQFF. DNA of the CDR3: TGCGCCAGCAGCTTACAACTAGCGGGAGTCTATGAGCAGTTCTTC. The variable domain in full, completed from reference TRBV5-1 and TRBJ2-1, reads KAGVTQTPRYLIKTRGQQVTLSCSPISGHRSVSWYQQTPGQGLQFLFEYFSETQRNKGNFPGRFSGRQFSNSRSEMNVSTLELGDSALYLCASSLQLAGVYEQFFGPGTRLTVL.

This clonotype has ten or more counts. The CDR3 loop is CASSEMADTGELFF. DNA of the CDR3: TGTGCCAGCAGTGAGATGGCCGACACCGGGGAGCTGTTTTTT. The chain employs TRBV6-4 and TRBJ2-2; no clear D. V lost 3 bases to trimming and J lost 3 bases, with 8 bases between them. The CDR3 sequence is 14 residues long. The germline CDR1 and CDR2 sequences are MRHNA and SNTAGT.

This clonotype occurred many times. The chain has TRBV4-1 and TRBJ2-3; 11 bases match TRBD2. This CDR3 spans 17 amino acids. V trimming: 4 bases; J trimming: 3 bases; junction bases outside the gene matches: 9. Germline V lookup: CDR1 MGHRA, CDR2 YSYEKL. CDR3 nucleotide sequence: TGCGCCAGCAGCCCTGGCGGGCTAGCGGGAGGAACAGATACGCAGTATTTT. This gives the protein CASSPGGLAGGTDTQYF.

This clonotype has a count of ten or more. The chain has TRBV11-2 and TRBJ2-1; TRBD2 aligns across 8 bases. CDR3 length: 14 residues. Germline V gene sequence: CDR1 SGHAT, CDR2 FQNNGV. The V segment lost 5 bases and the J segment 13 bases; nucleotides outside the gene matches: 13. The CDR3, as DNA: TGTGCCAGCAGCGCCTCCCGGGGGGGGAGGGTCCAGTTCTTC. Translation gives CASSASRGGRVQFF.

This clonotype was seen ten or more times. V gene TRBV5-6 combines with J gene TRBJ2-3; 10 bases are shared with TRBD2. CDR1 is SGHDT, CDR2 YYEEEE, per germline. The CDR3 runs to 16 residues. Losses at the gene ends were 1 base for V and 6 bases for J; bases not matched to a gene: 8. The CDR3 spells CASSLRTSGTRDTQYF. The CDR3 DNA is TGTGCCAGCAGCTTGCGTACTAGCGGGACGCGGGATACGCAGTATTTT.

This clonotype showed up many times. The rearrangement links TRBV6-1 to TRBJ2-3; maybe TRBD2 (6 bases). The CDR3 length is 15 residues. The germline V and J ends were trimmed by 6 bases and 2 bases, with 15 bases remaining between them. Germline V CDR1 and CDR2: MNHNS, SASEGT. In DNA, the CDR3 is TGTGCCAGCAGACTTAGCGGCGCCATCACAGATACGCAGTATTTT. Translating it yields CASRLSGAITDTQYF.